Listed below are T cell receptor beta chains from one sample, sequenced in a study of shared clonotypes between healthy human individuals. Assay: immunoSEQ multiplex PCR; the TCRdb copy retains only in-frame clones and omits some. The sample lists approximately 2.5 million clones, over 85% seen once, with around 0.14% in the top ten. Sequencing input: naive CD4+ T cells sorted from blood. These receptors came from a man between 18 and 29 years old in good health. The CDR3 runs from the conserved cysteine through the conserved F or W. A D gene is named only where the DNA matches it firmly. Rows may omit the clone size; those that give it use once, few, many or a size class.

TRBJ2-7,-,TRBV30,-,TGTGCCTGGAGTCTTACCTTAGCGGCCTCCTACGAGCAGTACTTC,CAWSLTLAASYEQYF
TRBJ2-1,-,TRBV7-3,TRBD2,TGTGCCAGCTCCCTCGCGCTAGCGGGGACCTACAATGAGCAGTTCTTC,CASSLALAGTYNEQFF
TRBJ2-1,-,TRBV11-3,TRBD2,TGTGCCAGCAGCTTAGGTGCGGGACTAGCGGGAGATGAGCAGTTCTTC,CASSLGAGLAGDEQFF
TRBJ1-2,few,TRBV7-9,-,TGTGCCAGCAGCTTCGGCGGGGGCCTGTATGGCTACACCTTC,CASSFGGGLYGYTF
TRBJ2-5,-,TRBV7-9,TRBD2,TGTGCCAGTAACGGGAGGGGGGAGACCCAGTACTTC,CASNGRGETQYF
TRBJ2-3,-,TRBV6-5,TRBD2,TGTGCCAGCAAGGGAGGGTGGACTAGCGAATATACGCAGTATTTT,CASKGGWTSEYTQYF
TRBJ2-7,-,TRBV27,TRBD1,TGTGCCAGCAGTTTATTGAGACAGGGCGGGGAGCAGTACTTC,CASSLLRQGGEQYF
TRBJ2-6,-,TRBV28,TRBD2,TGTGCCAGCTCCCCGGGGGGGCAAGGCTCTGGGGCCAACGTCCTGACTTTC,CASSPGGQGSGANVLTF
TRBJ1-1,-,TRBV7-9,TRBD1,TGTGCCAGCAGCTTGGTTACAGGGGGGACCACTGAAGCTTTCTTT,CASSLVTGGTTEAFF
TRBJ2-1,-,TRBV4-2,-,TGTGCCAGCAGCCAAGCCGTGTCCAATGAGCAGTTCTTC,CASSQAVSNEQFF
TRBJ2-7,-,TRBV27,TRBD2,TGTGCCAGCAGTTTACTGGCTAGCGGGGGGGCCTACGAGCAGTACTTC,CASSLLASGGAYEQYF
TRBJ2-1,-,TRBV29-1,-,TGCAGCGTTGGAAAGGGTTCGGATTACTCCTACAATGAGCAGTTCTTC,CSVGKGSDYSYNEQFF
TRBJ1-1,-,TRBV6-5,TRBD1,TGTGCCAGCAGAAGGACAGGGAGGACTGAAGCTTTCTTT,CASRRTGRTEAFF
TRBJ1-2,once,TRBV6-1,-,TGTGCCAGCAGTGAGGAGAGCTACACCTTC,CASSEESYTF
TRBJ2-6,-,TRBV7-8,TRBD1,TGTGCCAGCAGCTTAGAATCCCAGGGGGCCCCTGGGGCCAACGTCCTGACTTTC,CASSLESQGAPGANVLTF